The 23 T cell receptor beta chains below all came from one sample that was sequenced in a study of radiotherapy plus CTLA-4 blockade in lung cancer. The table came from immunoSEQ multiplex PCR; TCRdb's copy has only in-frame clones and leaves some out. The sample has 65,000 to 90,000 clones, over 75% seen once; the top ten hold 35% to 45%. Specimen: peripheral blood, collected from a patient treated with radiotherapy plus ipilimumab. The receptors stem from a human donor with non-small cell lung cancer that progressed on radiotherapy plus ipilimumab.

This chain uses TRBV15 with TRBJ2-6; the match to TRBD2 covers 13 bases. Germline CDR1 is LNHNV and CDR2 is YYDKDF (reference sequence). This CDR3 is 17 amino acids long. Trimming at V came to 5 bases and at J to 3 bases, leaving 4 bases not matched to a gene. In DNA, the CDR3 is TGTGCCACCAGCCGTGGACTAGCGGGAGTTGGGGCCAACGTCCTGACTTTC. Residues: CATSRGLAGVGANVLTF.

The chain has TRBV2 and TRBJ2-7; perhaps TRBD1 as D (6 bases). CDR1 and CDR2 from the germline V gene are SNHLY and FYNNEI. This CDR3 contains 14 residues. The DNA of the CDR3 is TGTGCCAGCAGTGAAGCGTTGGACAGCCACCTTGGAACCGTC. Its protein is CASSEALDSHLGTV.

This clone has more than one count but fewer than ten. The chain couples TRBV7-6 to TRBJ2-5; no firm D call. With 1 base removed from V and 5 bases from J, the gap between germline ends came to 5 bases. The CDR3 runs to 12 residues. Per the germline V gene, CDR1 is SGHVS and CDR2 is FNYEAQ. In DNA, the CDR3 is TGTGCCAGCAGCTTAGATTTTGAGACCCAGTACTTC. It is translated as CASSLDFETQYF.

The CDR3 region has the DNA TGTGCCAGCAGCTTACTAGCGGGAGCAGCCGAGCAGTACGTC. It translates to CASSLLAGAAEQYV. The rearrangement links TRBV11-2 to TRBJ2-7, with 10 bases that match TRBD2. CDR3 size: 14 residues. Trimming took 2 bases from V and 6 from J; bases not matched to a gene: 4. The germline V gene encodes CDR1 SGHAT and CDR2 FQNNGV.

J is TRBJ2-4 and V is TRBV30; D could derive from TRBD1 or TRBD2 (6 bases each). CDR3 length: 13 residues. V was trimmed by 3 bases and J by 7 bases, leaving 13 bases between them. In germline, CDR1 is GTSNPN, CDR2 SVGIG (reference sequence). In DNA form, the CDR3 reads TGTGCCTGGAGCGCTCTAGGGGGGAACATTCAGTACTTC. Translated: CAWSALGGNIQYF.

This clone was seen only once. The chain joins TRBV27 to TRBJ1-6; D not resolved. Germline values: CDR1 MNHEY, CDR2 SMNVEV (reference sequence). V was cut by 6 bases and J by 0 bases, with 12 bases left in between. CDR3 length: 16 residues. DNA of the CDR3: TGTGCCAGCAGAGGACTTTCCAGCTCCTATAATTCACCCCTCCACTTT. It specifies CASRGLSSSYNSPLHF.

V and J are TRBV10-3 and TRBJ2-1, with 8 bases aligning to TRBD2. The junction had 18 bases not matched to a gene; V was cut back by 11 bases and J by 6 bases. CDR1 and CDR2 (germline): ENHRY, SYGVKD. This CDR3 comprises 16 residues. CDR3 protein: CASMSREGRWSNEQFF. DNA of the CDR3: TGTGCCTCAATGTCACGGGAGGGCCGGTGGAGCAATGAGCAGTTCTTC.

This clone came up a few times. CDR3: CASSLVGTSEIDEQFF. CDR3 nucleotide sequence: TGTGCCAGCAGCTTAGTGGGGACTAGCGAAATCGATGAGCAGTTCTTC. The chain has TRBV7-6 and TRBJ2-1; 10 nucleotides agree with TRBD2. The CDR3 loop spans 16 amino acids. Germline CDR1 and CDR2: SGHVS and FNYEAQ. V lost 1 base and J lost 8; bases outside the gene matches: 8.

The CDR3 reads CASSHPLAGDPMSRPEQFF. The CDR3 bases are TGTGCCAGCAGCCACCCACTAGCGGGAGATCCAATGAGCAGGCCGGAGCAGTTCTTC. The chain has TRBV4-2 and TRBJ2-1, with 11 bases fitting TRBD2. The CDR3 covers 19 residues. V lost 3 bases and J lost 10; bases outside the gene matches: 20. CDR1 and CDR2 from the germline V gene are LGHNA and YNFKEQ.

This clone was seen a single time. The rearrangement links TRBV5-6 to TRBJ1-4; TRBD1 matches at 7 bases. Germline CDR1 SGHDT, CDR2 YYEEEE. The CDR3 extends over 18 amino acids. With 4 bases clipped from V and 0 bases from J, the junction kept 12 bases outside the gene matches. The CDR3: CASSRTKTGNPTNEKLFF. In DNA, the CDR3 is TGTGCCAGCAGCAGGACGAAGACAGGGAACCCAACTAATGAAAAACTGTTTTTT.

V and J are TRBV7-3 and TRBJ1-1; the D is unclear. Trimming pared 5 bases from V and 3 bases from J, leaving 7 bases between. This CDR3 is built from 12 residues. The germline V gene encodes CDR1 SGHTA and CDR2 FQGTGA. The CDR3 DNA reads as TGTGCCAGCAGCCCCAGTTACACTGAAGCTTTCTTT. As protein: CASSPSYTEAFF.

J is TRBJ2-1 and V is TRBV4-2; a possible D gene is TRBD2 (5 bases). In germline, CDR1 is LGHNA, CDR2 YNFKEQ. This CDR3 has 17 residues. V was cut by 0 bases and J by 6 bases, with 18 bases left in between. In DNA form, the CDR3 reads TGTGCCAGCAGCCAAGAATCGACGACTATTACAAGCAATGAGCAGTTCTTC. This codes for CASSQESTTITSNEQFF.

V is TRBV4-3 and J is TRBJ1-1, with D unresolved. Trimming took off 1 base at V and 4 bases at J, with 4 bases between the two ends. CDR3 length equals 12 residues. Germline CDR1 and CDR2: LGHNA and YSLEER. This CDR3 reads CASSQVGTEAFF. The CDR3 DNA is TGCGCCAGCAGCCAAGTGGGCACTGAAGCTTTCTTT.

The chain joins TRBV9 to TRBJ2-3, with 7 nucleotides matching TRBD2. V trimming: 0 bases; J trimming: 5 bases; junction bases outside the gene matches: 6. The CDR3 length is 15 residues. Germline-derived CDR1 and CDR2 are SGDLS and YYNGEE. CDR3 sequence (DNA): TGTGCCAGCAGCGTAGAGGCGGGAGTTGGAGATACGCAGTATTTT. Translation gives CASSVEAGVGDTQYF. Using reference TRBV9 and TRBJ2-3 for the parts outside the CDR3, the full variable domain is DSGVTQTPKHLITATGQRVTLRCSPRSGDLSVYWYQQSLDQGLQFLIQYYNGEERAKGNILERFSAQQFPDLHSELNLSSLELGDSALYFCASSVEAGVGDTQYFGPGTRLTVL.

This chain links TRBV19 with TRBJ2-2; 7 nucleotides agree with TRBD1. The V segment lost 4 bases and the J segment 3 bases; nucleotides outside the gene matches: 2. The germline CDR1 and CDR2 sequences are LNHDA and SQIVND (reference sequence). CDR3 length: 14 amino acids. CDR3: CASSKQGYTGELFF. CDR3 nucleotides: TGTGCCAGTAGTAAACAGGGGTACACCGGGGAGCTGTTTTTT.

The V gene is TRBV2, the J gene TRBJ1-3; possibly TRBD1 for D (5 bases). CDR1 and CDR2 (germline): SNHLY, FYNNEI. V was cut by 6 bases and J by 1 base, with 13 bases left in between. CDR3 length: 15 amino acids. CDR3 loop: CASSPLGGSGNTIYF. CDR3 bases: TGTGCCAGCAGCCCCCTCGGGGGTTCTGGAAACACCATATATTTT.

J is TRBJ2-1 and V is TRBV11-3; D remains unclear. V was clipped by 3 bases and J by 9 bases, with 12 bases between them. CDR3 length equals 13 residues. In germline, CDR1 is SGHNT, CDR2 YENEEA. The CDR3: CASSFFPMGEQFF. Written as DNA, the CDR3 is TGTGCCAGCAGCTTCTTCCCGATGGGTGAGCAGTTCTTC.

The chain links TRBV4-1 to TRBJ2-7; unclear D gene. The CDR3 spans 11 residues. Germline CDR1 is MGHRA and CDR2 is YSYEKL. Between the trimmed V and J ends, which lost 0 bases and 4 bases, there was a span of 1 base. As DNA, the CDR3 is TGCGCCAGCAGCCAAGAGTACGAGCAGTACTTC. This encodes CASSQEYEQYF.

This chain joins TRBV6-1 and TRBJ2-1; 13 nucleotides agree with TRBD2. V shed 8 bases and J 9 bases; nucleotides not matched to a gene: 7. Per germline, CDR1 MNHNS and CDR2 SASEGT. This CDR3 contains 14 residues. The CDR3 here is CASPGTSGKLEQFF. The CDR3 DNA reads TGTGCCAGCCCAGGGACTAGCGGGAAACTTGAGCAGTTCTTC.

This clone was picked up one time. The V and J genes are TRBV7-9 and TRBJ1-2; possible D gene TRBD1, 5 bases. The length of the CDR3 is 15 residues. Trimming removed 2 bases from V and 3 bases from J, with 13 bases in between. The V gene's germline CDR1 is SEHNR and CDR2 FQNEAQ (reference sequence). The CDR3 nucleotides are TGTGCCAGCAGCTTAATAGGGGCGGATGACTATGGCTACACCTTC. Encoded protein: CASSLIGADDYGYTF.

The CDR3 region is CARAGTGSDTQYF. The CDR3, as DNA: TGTGCCAGAGCCGGGACAGGGTCAGATACGCAGTATTTT. This chain connects TRBV2 to TRBJ2-3; the match to TRBD1 covers 9 bases. CDR1 is SNHLY and CDR2 is FYNNEI in the germline V gene. The CDR3 runs 13 residues. V gave up 9 bases and J gave up 4 bases; unmatched junction bases: 5.

This clone was seen a single time. The rearrangement links TRBV4-1 to TRBJ1-1; D possibly corresponds to TRBD1 (6 bases). CDR1 MGHRA and CDR2 YSYEKL come from the germline V gene. Trimming took off 1 base at V and 3 bases at J, with 9 bases between the two ends. The CDR3 is made up of 14 amino acids. The CDR3 nucleotides are TGCGCCAGCAGCCAAGTAAGGACAGACACTGAAGCTTTCTTT. It encodes CASSQVRTDTEAFF.

This sequence joins TRBV6-1 and TRBJ2-1; D ambiguous. V gave up 7 bases and J gave up 7 bases, with 5 bases separating them. This CDR3 region has 10 residues. Looked up from germline, CDR1 is MNHNS and CDR2 is SASEGT. CDR3 in DNA: TGTGCCAGCAAAGGGAATGAGCAGTTCTTC. This encodes CASKGNEQFF.